This note documents a single T cell receptor beta chain sequence. This sample is drawn from a study of T cell repertoires in cytomegalovirus infection. Study summary: In public TCR beta signatures, there were indications of both CMV infection and matching HLA type.

In TCRdb, the reads were re-called with MiXCR into one record per CDR3 protein. The sample holds around 350,000 distinct CDR3 sequences; 15% to 20% are singletons and the top ten take 7.5% to 9.5%. Sequencing was performed on PBMCs. This TCR was sampled from a human donor in good health (CMV status not recorded). Some clones in this sample may be carry-over from other donors' samples.

CDR3 amino acids: CASSHKRGDLGEQYF. DNA of the CDR3: TGTGCCAGCAGCCATAAGAGGGGGGACCTTGGAGAGCAGTACTTC. The rearrangement uses TRBV5-4 and TRBJ2-7; D possibly uses TRBD1 or TRBD2 (6 bases each). CDR1 and CDR2 (germline): SGHNT, YYREEE (reference sequence). V was trimmed by 4 bases and J by 7 bases, leaving 21 bases between them. The CDR3 spans 15 residues.